The 29 T cell receptor beta chains reported below all come from one sample, sequenced in a study of T cells in Graves' hyperthyroidism and ophthalmopathy. Amplified TCR beta CDR3 regions derived from RNA transcripts. Primed by the HTBI set, a first-round RT-PCR was run on the TCR CDR3. A single record per CDR3 protein comes from TCRdb applying MiXCR to the multiplex PCR reads. The table records about 200,000 distinct CDR3 sequences, roughly a sixth of them present only once. The material sequenced was blood. The receptors originated from a woman between 45 and 60 years old with Graves' hyperthyroidism.

This clonotype was found a few times. V is TRBV30 and J is TRBJ1-2; D is ambiguous. The germline CDR1 and CDR2 sequences are GTSNPN and SVGIG (reference sequence). Trimming cost V 3 bases and J 8 bases, with 7 bases left between them. The CDR3 loop spans 10 amino acids. CDR3 amino acids: CAWRKGGYTF. The CDR3 DNA reads as TGTGCCTGGAGGAAGGGAGGCTACACCTTC.

There are many counts of this clonotype. V and J are TRBV27 and TRBJ2-7, with D maybe TRBD2 (6 bases). The CDR3 totals 14 residues. Germline V gene lookup returns CDR1 MNHEY and CDR2 SMNVEV (reference sequence). The V end was cut by 3 bases, the J end by 6 bases, with 15 bases between. The CDR3 nucleotides are TGTGCCAGCAGTTTCAGGACTCCGGAGGGCGAGCAGTACTTC. This encodes CASSFRTPEGEQYF.

The table lists this clonotype with many counts. J is TRBJ2-1 and V is TRBV5-1, with 7 bases matching TRBD1. Germline V CDR1 and CDR2: SGHRS, YFSETQ. V shed 4 bases and J 3 bases; nucleotides not matched to a gene: 7. This CDR3 has 15 amino acids. This CDR3 is CASSKTGTLYNEQFF. For the CDR3, the DNA is TGCGCCAGCAGCAAGACAGGGACACTCTACAATGAGCAGTTCTTC.

This clonotype occurred many times. CDR3 sequence: CATSVGNQPQHF. CDR3 nucleotide sequence: TGTGCCACCAGTGTCGGAAATCAGCCCCAGCATTTT. The chain is built from TRBV24-1 and TRBJ1-5; D unresolved. The CDR3 extends over 12 amino acids. Germline lookup yields CDR1 KGHDR and CDR2 SFDVKD. V lost 5 bases, J lost 4 bases, and 5 bases lay in between.

This clonotype was counted many times. The V and J genes are TRBV29-1 and TRBJ1-1; D remains ambiguous. The CDR3 has 10 amino acids. Trimming took off 6 bases at V and 1 base at J, with 3 bases between the two ends. The germline CDR1 and CDR2 sequences are SQVTM and ANQGSEA. The CDR3 reads CSVGNTEAFF. CDR3 DNA: TGCAGCGTCGGGAACACTGAAGCTTTCTTT.

J is TRBJ1-5 and V is TRBV11-2; TRBD1 matches at 7 bases. This CDR3 region has 15 residues. Germline trimming cut 5 bases from V and 0 bases from J; bases unmatched to any gene: 4. Germline loops: CDR1 SGHAT, CDR2 FQNNGV. CDR3 in DNA: TGTGCCAGCAGCCGGGACAGCTATAGCAATCAGCCCCAGCATTTT. Residues: CASSRDSYSNQPQHF.

The chain employs TRBV6-1 and TRBJ1-5; possibly TRBD1 for D (5 bases). CDR1 is MNHNS, CDR2 SASEGT, per germline. Trimming pared 6 bases from V and 9 bases from J, leaving 15 bases between. The CDR3 runs to 13 residues. CDR3 sequence reads: CASRFRALGPQHF. CDR3 DNA: TGTGCCAGCAGGTTCAGGGCCTTAGGGCCCCAGCATTTT.

This clonotype has ten or more counts. The chain recombines TRBV3-1 with TRBJ2-5, with 10 nucleotides matching TRBD2. CDR1 is LGHDT and CDR2 is YNNKEL in the germline V gene (reference sequence). V trimming: 0 bases; J trimming: 5 bases; junction bases outside the gene matches: 3. This CDR3 comprises 15 residues. DNA of the CDR3: TGTGCCAGCAGCCAAGACGGACTAGCGGCGGAGACCCAGTACTTC. Its translation is CASSQDGLAAETQYF.

The chain combines TRBV7-6 with TRBJ1-5; no definite D call. V lost 4 bases and J lost 7, with 11 bases in between. This CDR3 region has 13 residues. Germline CDR1 is SGHVS and CDR2 is FNYEAQ. Here the CDR3 reads CASSSSMPQPQHF. The CDR3 DNA sequence: TGTGCCAGCAGCTCCAGTATGCCCCAGCCCCAGCATTTT.

This clonotype was detected many times. The chain links TRBV30 to TRBJ1-2; D gene ambiguous. The CDR3 is 13 amino acids. In germline, CDR1 is GTSNPN, CDR2 SVGIG (reference sequence). Trimming removed 0 bases at V and 7 bases at J, with 12 bases between. The CDR3 is CAWSVSVGFGYTF. The DNA of the CDR3 is TGTGCCTGGAGTGTTAGTGTGGGTTTTGGCTACACCTTC.

This clonotype was detected a few times. The J gene is TRBJ1-5, the V gene TRBV12-3 or TRBV12-4; D ambiguous. V was shortened by 3 bases and J by 0 bases, with 9 bases between the two germline ends. The CDR3 runs to 15 residues. This CDR3 reads CASSFSSYSNQPQHF. In nucleotides, the CDR3 is TGTGCCAGCAGTTTCAGCAGTTATAGCAATCAGCCCCAGCATTTT.

There are many counts of this clonotype. The chain combines TRBV19 with TRBJ2-5; 9 bases match TRBD1. The V segment lost 11 bases and the J segment 3 bases; nucleotides outside the gene matches: 7. The CDR3 sequence is 13 residues long. Germline-derived CDR1 and CDR2 are LNHDA and SQIVND (reference sequence). Here the CDR3 DNA reads TGTGCCGTCGGGGGACAGGGAAAAGAGACCCAGTACTTC. This sequence encodes CAVGGQGKETQYF.

This clonotype was seen at least ten times. The J gene is TRBJ1-1, the V gene TRBV30; no firm D call. Germline loops: CDR1 GTSNPN, CDR2 SVGIG (reference sequence). The ends were cut back, 0 bases at V and 10 bases at J, with 9 bases in the middle. The CDR3 is made up of 11 amino acids. CDR3 region: CAWSVGGGAFF. The CDR3 region has the DNA TGTGCCTGGAGTGTTGGAGGTGGAGCTTTCTTT.

This clonotype was observed a few times. The chain carries TRBV2 and TRBJ1-2; 11 nucleotides line up with TRBD1. Germline CDR1 is SNHLY and CDR2 is FYNNEI. Unmatched junction bases numbered 8, after V lost 6 bases and J lost 8 bases. The CDR3 covers 14 residues. The CDR3 reads CASRVDRGLGGYTF. The CDR3 DNA is TGTGCCAGCAGGGTGGACAGGGGGCTAGGGGGCTACACCTTC.

This clonotype was seen repeatedly, ten times or more. The rearrangement uses TRBV28 and TRBJ1-2; 7 positions agree with TRBD1. Germline V gene sequence: CDR1 MDHEN, CDR2 SYDVKM. V lost 5 bases, J lost 8 bases, and 14 bases stayed unmatched. This CDR3 comprises 15 residues. CDR3 sequence (DNA): TGTGCCAGCAGTCCTTCGGGGAAGGACAGGCCAGGCTACACCTTC. Translation: CASSPSGKDRPGYTF.

The sample holds many counts of this clonotype. The chain has TRBV12-3 or TRBV12-4 and TRBJ1-1; D unresolved. The CDR3 is 15 amino acids. Deletions cut 6 bases from V and 1 base from J, with 15 bases between. In DNA, the CDR3 is TGTGCCAGCAGACGCGTTAACCAGGAGAACACTGAAGCTTTCTTT. It specifies CASRRVNQENTEAFF.

Many counts were recorded for this clonotype. The gene calls are TRBV28 and TRBJ1-4; no reliable D call. V lost 5 bases, J lost 5 bases, and 12 bases lay in between. Germline V gene sequence: CDR1 MDHEN, CDR2 SYDVKM. The CDR3 length is 14 residues. CDR3 DNA: TGTGCCAGCAGTGATTCCGTACAGAATGAAAAACTGTTTTTT. It codes for CASSDSVQNEKLFF. Full variable domain (outside the CDR3, taken from reference TRBV28 and TRBJ1-4): DVKVTQSSRYLVKRTGEKVFLECVQDMDHENMFWYRQDPGLGLRLIYFSYDVKMKEKGDIPEGYSVSREKKERFSLILESASTNQTSMYLCASSDSVQNEKLFFGSGTQLSVL.

This clonotype appeared many times. This rearrangement joins TRBV20-1 to TRBJ1-5; 8 bases match TRBD1. Per germline, CDR1 DFQATT and CDR2 SNEGSKA (reference sequence). The CDR3 is 14 residues long. V was pared by 5 bases and J by 0 bases, with 3 bases of the junction left unmatched. The CDR3 here is CSAGGQDSNQPQHF. The CDR3 coding sequence is TGCAGTGCTGGGGGACAGGATAGCAATCAGCCCCAGCATTTT.

This clonotype was seen more than once but under ten times. The chain links TRBV20-1 to TRBJ2-7, with D unclear. Trimming took off 0 bases at V and 3 bases at J, with 9 bases between the two ends. The CDR3 contains 13 residues. Germline CDR1 is DFQATT and CDR2 is SNEGSKA (reference sequence). CDR3 DNA sequence: TGCAGTGCTAGAGATCTCGCCAACTACGAGCAGTACTTC. This codes for CSARDLANYEQYF.

CDR3 sequence: CATSREGLASSYEQYF. CDR3 sequence (DNA): TGTGCCACCAGCAGAGAAGGACTAGCGTCGTCCTACGAGCAGTACTTC. The chain carries TRBV15 and TRBJ2-7; TRBD2 matches 9 bases. Trimming at V came to 0 bases and at J to 1 base, leaving 4 bases not matched to a gene. Germline CDR1 is LNHNV and CDR2 is YYDKDF (reference sequence). The CDR3 extends over 16 amino acids. The complete variable domain, with remaining parts taken from reference TRBV15 and TRBJ2-7, reads DAMVIQNPRYQVTQFGKPVTLSCSQTLNHNVMYWYQQKSSQAPKLLFHYYDKDFNNEADTPDNFQSRRPNTSFCFLDIRSPGLGDTAMYLCATSREGLASSYEQYFGPGTRLTVT.

There are a few counts of this clonotype. This chain links TRBV11-2 with TRBJ2-2; 8 bases agree with TRBD2. The CDR3 extends over 17 amino acids. V shed 0 bases and J 8 bases; nucleotides not matched to a gene: 11. The germline CDR1 and CDR2 sequences are SGHAT and FQNNGV. The CDR3: CASSLETPGLARGELFF. Written as DNA, the CDR3 is TGTGCCAGCAGCTTAGAGACCCCAGGACTAGCCCGTGGGGAGCTGTTTTTT.

This clonotype was seen a few times. The rearrangement links TRBV10-3 to TRBJ1-3; the D is unclear. Trimming stripped 6 bases from V and 0 bases from J, with 6 bases between. This CDR3 has 13 residues. The germline CDR1 and CDR2 sequences are ENHRY and SYGVKD. The DNA of the CDR3 is TGTGCCATCAGCGTCGACTCTGGAAACACCATATATTTT. The encoded protein is CAISVDSGNTIYF.

This clonotype was picked up many times. The CDR3 DNA follows: TGCAGTGCGCTACGGGGACTCCTGGGGAACACTGAAGCTTTCTTT. It is translated as CSALRGLLGNTEAFF. This chain connects TRBV20-1 to TRBJ1-1; perhaps TRBD1 as D (5 bases). V lost 6 bases and J lost 1, with 18 bases in between. The CDR3 sequence is 15 residues long. The germline CDR1 and CDR2 sequences are DFQATT and SNEGSKA (reference sequence).

This clonotype has just a few counts. The chain joins TRBV9 to TRBJ2-3; the D is unclear. Germline-derived CDR1 and CDR2 are SGDLS and YYNGEE. There are 14 residues in the CDR3. V was pared by 0 bases and J by 0 bases, with 5 bases between. The CDR3 protein is CASSVETSTDTQYF. CDR3 DNA sequence: TGTGCCAGCAGCGTAGAAACAAGCACAGATACGCAGTATTTT.

The chain uses TRBV20-1 and TRBJ2-3; TRBD2 matches at 13 bases. CDR1 and CDR2 from the germline V gene are DFQATT and SNEGSKA (reference sequence). Unmatched junction bases numbered 8, after V lost 6 bases and J lost 2 bases. This CDR3 has 16 amino acids. The CDR3 is CSASRGLAGTTDTQYF. The CDR3 DNA follows: TGCAGTGCCTCCCGGGGACTAGCGGGAACCACAGATACGCAGTATTTT.

V gene TRBV5-1 combines with J gene TRBJ1-4, with 7 bases matching TRBD1. The CDR3 contains 15 residues. Unmatched junction bases numbered 6, after V lost 0 bases and J lost 7 bases. Germline V lookup: CDR1 SGHRS, CDR2 YFSETQ. CDR3 nucleotide sequence: TGCGCCAGCAGCTTGGAGGGGGCGAGAAGTGAAAAACTGTTTTTT. The encoded protein is CASSLEGARSEKLFF.

There are a few counts of this clonotype. The chain carries TRBV28 and TRBJ1-3; D is unresolved. V was cut by 3 bases and J by 1 base, with 1 base left in between. The CDR3 is made up of 12 amino acids. CDR1 and CDR2 (germline): MDHEN, SYDVKM. This CDR3 reads CASSFSGNTIYF. The CDR3 DNA follows: TGTGCCAGCAGTTTTTCTGGAAACACCATATATTTT.

The chain recombines TRBV20-1 with TRBJ2-1, with no clear D. Trimming took 0 bases from V and 9 from J, leaving 6 bases between them. The germline V gene encodes CDR1 DFQATT and CDR2 SNEGSKA (reference sequence). The CDR3 totals 11 residues. In DNA form, the CDR3 reads TGCAGTGCTAGAGATCACCCTGAGCAGTTCTTC. Its protein product is CSARDHPEQFF.

At least ten counts were recorded for this clonotype. The genes are TRBV12-3 or TRBV12-4 and TRBJ2-1; 10 nucleotides line up with TRBD2. The CDR3 consists of 21 residues. J lost 7 bases, V lost 8 bases, and 29 bases had no gene match. CDR3 residues: CASGVRALGQGGSGRWNEQFF. The CDR3 DNA reads TGTGCCAGCGGAGTCCGTGCTTTAGGGCAGGGCGGTAGCGGGAGGTGGAATGAGCAGTTCTTC.